The clone carrying this T cell receptor beta chain was counted ten times or more. The antigen is undetermined. The sample is drawn from a study of CD8 T cells in ankylosing spondylitis. Study outcomes and limitations: Disease-linked clones had a CD8+ phenotype and relatively low frequency in peripheral blood. Reportedly, matched ankylosing spondylitis synovial fluid was significantly enriched for disease-linked clones.

TCRdb reprocessed the 5' RACE reads via MiXCR and lists one record per CDR3 protein. The sample records some 250,000 distinct CDR3 sequences, under 30% being singletons. The germline V gene encodes CDR1 DFQATT and CDR2 SNEGSKA (reference sequence). V was pared by 0 bases and J by 0 bases, with 15 bases between. The CDR3 runs 17 residues. Sequences were obtained from blood, either unsorted or a sorted T cell fraction (not recorded which). The chain carries TRBV20-1 and TRBJ2-1; tentatively, D is TRBD2 (6 bases). This clonotype was sampled from a male donor with ankylosing spondylitis or in good health (not recorded which). This chain's CDR3 is CSARDQGGVSSYNEQFF. DNA for the CDR3: TGCAGTGCTAGAGATCAAGGCGGGGTGAGCTCCTACAATGAGCAGTTCTTC.